This T cell receptor beta chain was sequenced for a study of T cells in tuberculosis. Using immunoSEQ multiplex PCR, the repertoire was profiled, and TCRdb retains in-frame clones only, with some absent. There are about 88,000 clones in the sample; roughly 88% occur only once, and approximately 2% lies in the top ten. Study outcomes and limitations: T cells binding CD1B-GMM tetramer weakly possibly escaped the sort.

Cells were sorted from thawed PBMC rested overnight and stained with GMM-loaded CD1B tetramer, viability dye and anti-CD3. The lipid loaded on the CD1B tetramers was C32 glucose monomycolate from Rhodococcus equi. Each donor contributed roughly 96,000 sorted tetramer-negative cells. The germline gives CDR1 SGHDN, CDR2 FVKESK. J lost 5 bases, V lost 2 bases, and 17 bases had no gene match. The CDR3 has 19 residues. This chain joins TRBV14 and TRBJ2-5, with 10 bases lining up with TRBD2. This TCR was sampled from an adult woman with latent tuberculosis. The sample taken for sequencing was CD1b-GMM tetramer-negative cells sorted from PBMCs. The CDR3 sequence: CASSQRRGASGGLGETQYF. The CDR3 DNA reads as TGTGCCAGCAGCCAAAGAAGGGGAGCTAGCGGGGGCCTCGGGGAGACCCAGTACTTC. Based on the CDR3 plus reference TRBV14 and TRBJ2-5, the full variable domain is EAGVTQFPSHSVIEKGQTVTLRCDPISGHDNLYWYRRVMGKEIKFLLHFVKESKQDESGMPNNRFLAERTGGTYSTLKVQPAELEDSGVYFCASSQRRGASGGLGETQYFGPGTRLLVL.